The present T cell receptor (beta chain) was sequenced within a study of early T cells in non-severe SARS-CoV-2 infection. TCRdb itself ran the 5' RACE reads through MiXCR, one entry per CDR3 protein. The repertoire holds 48,000 or so distinct CDR3 sequences, with around 6.4% as singletons. This clonotype was counted only a few times. V was trimmed by 5 bases and J by 3 bases, leaving 19 bases between them. The V gene's germline CDR1 is MNHEY and CDR2 SVGAGI. The CDR3 length is 16 residues. The sample consisted of whole blood, taken at baseline. The genes are TRBV6-5 and TRBJ1-2; D is unresolved. This receptor was taken from an adult who was a healthcare worker with PCR-confirmed SARS-CoV-2 infection or an uninfected control (not recorded which). DNA for the CDR3: TGTGCCAGCAGTAAAGTAACACTCGAGACGGACTATGGCTACACCTTC. It is translated as CASSKVTLETDYGYTF.